The source of this T cell receptor beta chain is a study of CD8 T cells in ankylosing spondylitis. This clonotype was observed at least ten times. Antigen: not known. Quantitative molecular-barcoded 5'-RACE generated the TCR beta libraries. Via MiXCR, TCRdb re-called the 5' RACE reads, giving one row per CDR3 protein. The profile shows under 850,000 distinct CDR3 sequences, about 20% of them singletons. Whole-study results and caveats: Earlier work had already found some motif variants in reactive arthritis synovial fluid and blood. Significant enrichment of disease-linked clones was reported in matched ankylosing spondylitis synovial fluid. Blood from ankylosing spondylitis patients appeared to carry a characteristic roughly eight-variant TCR beta motif. Researchers report that disease-linked clones proved CD8+ and relatively rare in peripheral blood.

Trimming pared 5 bases from V and 2 bases from J, leaving 17 bases between. The CDR3 runs to 16 residues. The germline V gene encodes CDR1 ENHRY and CDR2 SYGVKD. The sequence derives from a male donor with ankylosing spondylitis. The V and J genes are TRBV10-3 and TRBJ2-3; the D is unclear. Material: blood, either unsorted or a sorted T cell fraction (not recorded which). CDR3 DNA: TGTGCCATCAGTCCATCCTCCATCTACTTCACAGATACGCAGTATTTT. It translates to CAISPSSIYFTDTQYF.